The present T cell receptor beta chain was sequenced within a study of shared clonotypes between healthy human individuals. A remark on this clone: This specimen includes other DNA sequences encoding the same CDR3.

Some clones are missing from TCRdb's copy, which holds only in-frame ones; the method was immunoSEQ multiplex PCR. The sample lists about 2,500,000 clones, more than 80% occurring once. V lost 3 bases and J lost 2, with 7 bases in between. The germline V gene encodes CDR1 SNHLY and CDR2 FYNNEI. The CDR3 sequence is 13 residues long. The receptor was isolated from a man between 18 and 35 years old in good health. This chain uses TRBV2 with TRBJ1-2, with TRBD1 as a possible D gene (6 bases). The sample was naive CD4+ T cells sorted from blood. The sample's subset: CD45RA+ positively selected. The CDR3 DNA reads TGTGCCAGCAGTGAGCAGGGGAACTATGGCTACACCTTC. Protein: CASSEQGNYGYTF.